This T cell receptor beta chain was sequenced for a study of early T cells in non-severe SARS-CoV-2 infection. Study background: Sequencing of bulk RNA from unsorted whole blood was done, without chain pairing.

cDNA molecules, individually, were tagged with unique molecular identifiers. One entry per CDR3 protein, called by TCRdb with MiXCR from the 5' RACE reads. Here the sample spans about 67,000 distinct CDR3 sequences, approximately 10% being singletons. This clonotype has a count of ten or more. Mismatch with germline at one junction end may stem from a read error. CDR3 size: 12 residues. The V and J genes are TRBV12-3 or TRBV12-4 and TRBJ2-7, with 9 positions matching TRBD2. The sequencing sample was made of whole blood. The TCR comes from an adult who was a healthcare worker with PCR-confirmed SARS-CoV-2 infection or an uninfected control (not recorded which). For the CDR3, the DNA is TGTGCCAGCGGACAGAGCGGGAGGTCTGATCGGTTC. Translation gives CASGQSGRSDRF.